The sequence of this T cell receptor (beta chain) was determined in a study of OX40 agonist ivuxolimab in advanced cancers. Overall study results and limits: Expanded peripheral T cells had an undetermined antigen specificity.

Worth noting for this clone: What it recognizes is unknown.

Germline CDR1 and CDR2: SGHDT and YYEEEE. V lost 0 bases and J lost 4, with 17 bases in between. The CDR3 is 17 residues long. The method was immunoSEQ multiplex PCR; TCRdb's version includes in-frame clones alone and lacks a portion of them. Altogether approximately 100,000 clones are present, roughly 90% being singletons, with the ten largest covering roughly 0.33%. This TCR was sampled from an adult with an advanced solid tumor such as melanoma, head and neck, liver or kidney cancer. V usage is TRBV5-6 and J usage is TRBJ1-5; a weak D match, TRBD1 (6 bases). The sequencing here drew on CD4+ or CD8+ T cells sorted from blood, taken in a trial of the OX40 agonist ivuxolimab. This CDR3 is CASSLGVAGAENQPQHF. CDR3 coding DNA: TGTGCCAGCAGCTTGGGGGTAGCGGGGGCAGAAAATCAGCCCCAGCATTTT.